These 26 T cell receptor beta chains share one sample of origin, sequenced in a study of T cells after yellow fever vaccination. TCRdb re-analysed the 5' RACE reads in MiXCR, keeping a single row per CDR3 protein. The sample has roughly 320,000 distinct CDR3 sequences, roughly 10% seen once. Here the sequenced sample was CD4+ T cells sorted from PBMCs, taken 45 days after the yellow fever booster vaccination. These TCRs come from a man aged 18 to 29 who received the YFV17D yellow fever vaccine.

This clonotype has only a few counts. This chain links TRBV20-1 with TRBJ2-7, with 7 bases that match TRBD2. Germline V lookup: CDR1 DFQATT, CDR2 SNEGSKA (reference sequence). J was trimmed by 1 base and V by 5 bases; bases with no gene match: 5. The CDR3 has 13 residues. The CDR3 reads CSASWGGSYEQYV. As DNA, the CDR3 is TGCAGTGCTTCCTGGGGGGGGTCCTACGAGCAGTACGTC.

The chain couples TRBV3-1 to TRBJ1-6; a possible D gene is TRBD1 (5 bases). Per the germline V gene, CDR1 is LGHDT and CDR2 is YNNKEL (reference sequence). V lost 0 bases to trimming and J lost 14 bases, with 14 bases between them. The CDR3 sequence is 14 residues long. This CDR3 reads CASSQEAGRGTLHF. In nucleotides, the CDR3 is TGTGCCAGCAGCCAAGAAGCGGGACGGGGTACCCTCCACTTT.

The rearrangement joins TRBV11-3 to TRBJ2-5; a possible D gene is TRBD1 (6 bases). CDR1 and CDR2 (germline): SGHNT, YENEEA. The CDR3 is made up of 15 amino acids. The germline V and J ends were trimmed by 1 base and 2 bases, with 11 bases remaining between them. CDR3 region: CASSLGQGSQETQYF. The CDR3 DNA sequence: TGTGCCAGCAGCTTAGGTCAGGGGTCGCAAGAGACCCAGTACTTC.

This clonotype was counted at least ten times. The chain employs TRBV5-1 and TRBJ2-5; TRBD1 matches at 8 bases. Germline V CDR1 and CDR2: SGHRS, YFSETQ. The V and J ends lost 4 bases and 3 bases, in that order; junction bases with no gene match: 5. CDR3 length: 14 amino acids. Here the CDR3 reads CASSGGQVEETQYF. The CDR3 DNA reads as TGCGCCAGCAGCGGGGGACAGGTGGAAGAGACCCAGTACTTC.

This clonotype was seen more than once but under ten times. CDR3 in DNA: TGTGCCAGCAGCCCCGGGGGGGGATCGTGGGAGCAGTACTTC. It yields the protein CASSPGGGSWEQYF. The chain uses TRBV7-2 and TRBJ2-7, with TRBD2 identical over 8 bases. J was trimmed by 7 bases and V by 5 bases; bases with no gene match: 10. In germline, CDR1 is SGHTA, CDR2 FQGNSA. The CDR3 is 14 residues long.

This clonotype was seen repeatedly, ten times or more. The rearrangement joins TRBV28 to TRBJ2-3; D could derive from TRBD1 or TRBD2 (5 bases each). V lost 5 bases and J 6 bases, leaving 15 bases between the germline ends. The CDR3 is made up of 14 amino acids. Germline CDR1 is MDHEN and CDR2 is SYDVKM. The CDR3 DNA follows: TGTGCCAGCAGTATCGGGGCAACGGGGGATACGCAGTATTTT. It translates to CASSIGATGDTQYF.

This clonotype was counted a few times. The chain joins TRBV6-2 or TRBV6-3 to TRBJ2-7; 10 bases map to TRBD1. J was trimmed by 5 bases and V by 2 bases; bases with no gene match: 3. Germline CDR1 is MNHEY and CDR2 is SVGEGT. CDR3 length equals 14 residues. CDR3 protein: CASSYRGQGDEQYV. In DNA form, the CDR3 reads TGTGCCAGCAGTTACCGAGGACAGGGGGACGAGCAGTACGTC.

This chain links TRBV6-5 with TRBJ2-1; 7 positions agree with TRBD2. The CDR3 extends over 14 amino acids. Germline V gene sequence: CDR1 MNHEY, CDR2 SVGAGI. Trimming took 8 bases from V and 7 from J; bases not matched to a gene: 11. CDR3 sequence: CASWATSPINEQFF. The CDR3, as DNA: TGTGCCAGCTGGGCGACTAGCCCTATAAATGAGCAGTTCTTC.

The chain recombines TRBV7-8 with TRBJ2-3; 12 bases are shared with TRBD2. Germline CDR1 and CDR2: SGHVS and FQNEAQ. CDR3 length: 17 amino acids. Germline trimming cut 4 bases from V and 0 bases from J; bases unmatched to any gene: 5. The CDR3, as DNA: TGTGCCAGCAGCTCGACTAGCGGGGGTGCTAGCACAGATACGCAGTATTTT. Its protein is CASSSTSGGASTDTQYF. The full variable domain, with the rest looked up from reference TRBV7-8 and TRBJ2-3, is GAGVSQSPRYKVAKRGQDVALRCDPISGHVSLFWYQQALGQGPEFLTYFQNEAQLDKSGLPSDRFFAERPEGSVSTLKIQRTQQEDSAVYLCASSSTSGGASTDTQYFGPGTRLTVL.

In its sample, this clonotype was seen a few times. DNA for the CDR3: TGTGCCAGCAGCTTAATTGAGTTCCGGACCCAGTACTTC. This sequence encodes CASSLIEFRTQYF. The chain joins TRBV7-2 to TRBJ2-5, with D unclear. From germline, CDR1 is SGHTA and CDR2 FQGNSA. V gave up 2 bases and J gave up 7 bases, with 11 bases separating them. The CDR3 consists of 13 residues.

The sample holds a few counts of this clonotype. V gene TRBV2 combines with J gene TRBJ1-1, with no clear D. Germline assignment: CDR1 SNHLY and CDR2 FYNNEI. V shed 6 bases and J shed 3 bases, with 8 bases lying between them. The CDR3 loop spans 12 amino acids. This chain's CDR3 is CASSRGHTEAFF. DNA of the CDR3: TGTGCCAGCAGCCGAGGGCACACTGAAGCTTTCTTT.

This rearrangement joins TRBV10-3 to TRBJ2-2; D gene ambiguous. Looked up from germline, CDR1 is ENHRY and CDR2 is SYGVKD. V lost 2 bases to trimming and J lost 5 bases, with 6 bases between them. This CDR3 spans 13 amino acids. This chain's CDR3 is CAISETGTGELFF. The CDR3 DNA sequence: TGTGCCATCAGTGAGACGGGTACCGGGGAGCTGTTTTTT.

CDR3 loop: CASSPRPPGLAPDTQYF. The CDR3 nucleotides are TGTGCCAGCAGCCCACGCCCCCCGGGACTAGCCCCAGATACGCAGTATTTT. The chain is built from TRBV13 and TRBJ2-3; 9 bases map to TRBD2. CDR1 is PRHDT and CDR2 is FYEKMQ in the germline V gene (reference sequence). V was clipped by 5 bases and J by 4 bases; unmatched bases: 13. The CDR3 totals 17 residues.

In its sample, this clonotype was seen a few times. The chain recombines TRBV7-2 with TRBJ1-5; D not certain. Germline CDR1 reads SGHTA; CDR2 reads FQGNSA. The CDR3 totals 13 residues. V lost 1 base to trimming and J lost 4 bases, with 5 bases between them. CDR3 residues: CASSLDINQPQHF. DNA of the CDR3: TGTGCCAGCAGCTTAGATATAAATCAGCCCCAGCATTTT.

The chain joins TRBV7-2 to TRBJ2-3; a weak D match, TRBD1 (6 bases). Between the trimmed V and J ends, which lost 5 bases and 1 base, there was a span of 13 bases. The CDR3 is made up of 15 amino acids. Germline V gene data show CDR1 as SGHTA and CDR2 as FQGNSA. This CDR3 is CASSPQTGRTDTQYF. The CDR3 coding sequence is TGTGCCAGCAGCCCCCAGACAGGTCGCACAGATACGCAGTATTTT. Full variable domain (remainder filled in from reference TRBV7-2 and TRBJ2-3): GAGVSQSPSNKVTEKGKDVELRCDPISGHTALYWYRQSLGQGLEFLIYFQGNSAPDKSGLPSDRFSAERTGGSVSTLTIQRTQQEDSAVYLCASSPQTGRTDTQYFGPGTRLTVL.

This clonotype turned up a few times. The chain combines TRBV2 with TRBJ2-1; 13 bases are shared with TRBD2. Trimming took 4 bases from V and 8 from J; bases not matched to a gene: 5. The CDR3 extends over 15 amino acids. Germline CDR1 reads SNHLY; CDR2 reads FYNNEI. The CDR3 is CASSARTSGGDEQFF. CDR3 DNA sequence: TGTGCCAGCAGTGCCCGGACTAGCGGGGGCGATGAGCAGTTCTTC.

This clonotype has more than one count but fewer than ten. This chain links TRBV7-2 with TRBJ2-5, with TRBD2 matching over 13 bases. Losses at the gene ends were 5 bases for V and 5 bases for J; bases not matched to a gene: 17. Germline values: CDR1 SGHTA, CDR2 FQGNSA. CDR3 length equals 19 residues. In nucleotides, the CDR3 is TGTGCCAGCAGCCGACTCGGGACTAGCGGGGCAGTCCTAGGGGAGACCCAGTACTTC. This translates into CASSRLGTSGAVLGETQYF.

This clonotype was counted only a few times. The genes are TRBV29-1 and TRBJ2-1; 8 nucleotides line up with TRBD1. This CDR3 contains 12 residues. The V gene end was trimmed by 4 bases and the J gene end by 9 bases; junction bases not matched to a gene: 5. Germline V gene data show CDR1 as SQVTM and CDR2 as ANQGSEA. The CDR3, as DNA: TGCAGCGTTGGGACAGGGAACGCTGAGCAGTTCTTC. It is translated as CSVGTGNAEQFF.

V and J are TRBV25-1 and TRBJ2-2, with unresolved D. Trimming stripped 3 bases from V and 2 bases from J, with 13 bases between. Germline loops: CDR1 MGHDK, CDR2 SYGVNS. CDR3 size: 16 residues. CDR3 sequence: CASSDLKNSNTGELFF. The CDR3 DNA reads TGTGCCAGCAGTGATTTGAAAAATTCAAACACCGGGGAGCTGTTTTTT.

V gene TRBV20-1 combines with J gene TRBJ2-3; D could derive from TRBD1 or TRBD2 (5 bases each). The V end lost 6 bases, the J end lost 4 bases, and 23 bases lay between the germline ends. This CDR3 has 16 residues. CDR1 DFQATT and CDR2 SNEGSKA come from the germline V gene (reference sequence). For the CDR3, the DNA is TGCAGTGCGCCGAGAGTGGGGGAAGTCCCCCCAGATACGCAGTATTTT. It yields the protein CSAPRVGEVPPDTQYF.

The V gene is TRBV7-2, the J gene TRBJ2-5, with 9 bases lining up with TRBD2. Trimming cost V 1 base and J 0 bases; bases outside gene matches: 3. The CDR3 contains 16 residues. Germline V gene data show CDR1 as SGHTA and CDR2 as FQGNSA. The CDR3 DNA is TGTGCCAGCAGCTTAGGACTAGCGGCGTACCAAGAGACCCAGTACTTC. It yields the protein CASSLGLAAYQETQYF.

This clonotype was counted only a few times. This sequence joins TRBV7-3 and TRBJ2-1; D gene ambiguous. V was trimmed by 2 bases and J by 5 bases, leaving 13 bases between them. The germline V gene encodes CDR1 SGHTA and CDR2 FQGTGA. The CDR3 runs 15 residues. As DNA, the CDR3 is TGTGCCAGCAGCTTAGCTGTGGGTAGGAACAATGAGCAGTTCTTC. Translation gives CASSLAVGRNNEQFF.

The V and J genes are TRBV5-4 and TRBJ2-7, with 8 bases matching TRBD1. With 3 bases clipped from V and 7 bases from J, the junction kept 6 bases outside the gene matches. Germline-derived CDR1 and CDR2 are SGHNT and YYREEE (reference sequence). The CDR3 sequence is 13 residues long. The CDR3 region is CASSSQGAGEQYV. The CDR3 region has the DNA TGTGCCAGCAGCTCTCAGGGGGCTGGTGAGCAGTACGTC.

This chain connects TRBV20-1 to TRBJ2-3; D ambiguous. V was shortened by 3 bases and J by 4 bases, with 14 bases between the two germline ends. CDR1 is DFQATT, CDR2 SNEGSKA, per germline (reference sequence). The CDR3 is 14 amino acids. This CDR3 reads CSASGEGVPDTQYF. In DNA form, the CDR3 reads TGCAGTGCTAGTGGAGAAGGCGTACCAGATACGCAGTATTTT.

This clonotype was seen just once. This rearrangement joins TRBV6-5 to TRBJ2-3; D might be TRBD2 (6 bases). Trimming left V 8 bases short and J 8 bases short, with 20 bases between. Germline values: CDR1 MNHEY, CDR2 SVGAGI. The CDR3 has 14 residues. The CDR3 nucleotides are TGTGCCAGCCGGAAAGGAGGGAGTTATGGTACGCAGTATTTT. It yields the protein CASRKGGSYGTQYF.

The chain recombines TRBV19 with TRBJ2-6, with D unclear. CDR1 and CDR2 from the germline V gene are LNHDA and SQIVND (reference sequence). This CDR3 comprises 14 residues. The V end lost 7 bases, the J end lost 0 bases, and 7 bases lay between the germline ends. This CDR3 reads CASNSLSGANVLTF. The DNA of the CDR3 is TGTGCCAGTAATAGCCTCTCTGGGGCCAACGTCCTGACTTTC.